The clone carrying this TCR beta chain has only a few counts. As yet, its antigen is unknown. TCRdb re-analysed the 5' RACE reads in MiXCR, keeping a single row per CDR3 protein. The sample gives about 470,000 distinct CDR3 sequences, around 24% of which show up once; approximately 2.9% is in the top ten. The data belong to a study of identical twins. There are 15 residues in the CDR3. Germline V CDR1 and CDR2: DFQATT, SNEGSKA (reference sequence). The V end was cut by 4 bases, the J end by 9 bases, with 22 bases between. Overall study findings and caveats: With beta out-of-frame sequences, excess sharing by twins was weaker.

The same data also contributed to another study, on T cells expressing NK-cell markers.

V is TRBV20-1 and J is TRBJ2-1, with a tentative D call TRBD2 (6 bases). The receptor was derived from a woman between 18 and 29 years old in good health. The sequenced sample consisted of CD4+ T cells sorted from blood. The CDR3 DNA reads TGCAGTGCTAACCCGACTAGAATGGGATCGGGTGAGCAGTTCTTC. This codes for CSANPTRMGSGEQFF.